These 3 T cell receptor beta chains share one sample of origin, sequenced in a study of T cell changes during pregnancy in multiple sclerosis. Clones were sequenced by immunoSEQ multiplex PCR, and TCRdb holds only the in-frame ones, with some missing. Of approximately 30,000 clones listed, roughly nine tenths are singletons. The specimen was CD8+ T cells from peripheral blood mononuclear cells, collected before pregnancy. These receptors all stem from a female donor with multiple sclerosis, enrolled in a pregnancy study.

The DNA of the CDR3 is TGTGCCAGCAGTCGCGCGGGACAGTTGAACACTGAAGCTTTCTTT. Protein sequence: CASSRAGQLNTEAFF. The J gene is TRBJ1-1, the V gene TRBV11-1, with TRBD1 matching over 7 bases. Germline CDR1 and CDR2: SGHAT and FQDESV (reference sequence). Trimming at V came to 6 bases and at J to 0 bases, leaving 7 bases not matched to a gene. CDR3 length equals 15 residues.

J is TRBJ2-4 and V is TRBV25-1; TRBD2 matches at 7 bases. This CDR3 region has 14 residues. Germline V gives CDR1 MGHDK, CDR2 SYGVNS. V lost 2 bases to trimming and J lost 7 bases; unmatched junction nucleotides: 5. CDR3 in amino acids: CASSELTSENIQYF. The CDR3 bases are TGTGCCAGCAGTGAACTAACTAGCGAGAACATTCAGTACTTC. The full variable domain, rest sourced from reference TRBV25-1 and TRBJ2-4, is EADIYQTPRYLVIGTGKKITLECSQTMGHDKMYWYQQDPGMELHLIHYSYGVNSTEKGDLSSESTVSRIRTEHFPLTLESARPSHTSQYLCASSELTSENIQYFGAGTRLSVL.

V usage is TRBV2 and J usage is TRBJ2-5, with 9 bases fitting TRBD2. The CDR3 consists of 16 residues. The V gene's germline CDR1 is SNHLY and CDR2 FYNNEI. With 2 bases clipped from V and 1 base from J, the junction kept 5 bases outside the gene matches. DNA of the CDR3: TGTGCCAGCAGTGAATGGGCGGGAGGGTCCCAAGAGACCCAGTACTTC. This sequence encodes CASSEWAGGSQETQYF.